The entry that follows covers one T cell receptor (beta chain) sequence. Other DNA sequences in the same sample also yield this CDR3. Germline CDR1 and CDR2: SGHVS and FNYEAQ. The CDR3 totals 13 residues. Trimming removed 2 bases from V and 4 bases from J, with 8 bases in between. It was healthy Finnish infants having corrective surgery for congenital heart defects who were the donors. Blood DNA came from all available leukocytes, not a fixed cell number. This entry belongs to a study of human thymus T cells. The method was immunoSEQ multiplex PCR; TCRdb's version includes in-frame clones alone and lacks a portion of them. The sample contains some 57,000 clones, about 94% of which appear only once.

The receptor comes from a boy in the first two years of life with a congenital heart defect but otherwise immunologically healthy. The sequenced sample consisted of blood. The chain recombines TRBV7-6 with TRBJ1-1; no clear D. The CDR3 nucleotides are TGTGCCAGCAGCTTACGAGTGGGCACTGAAGCTTTCTTT. This gives the protein CASSLRVGTEAFF.